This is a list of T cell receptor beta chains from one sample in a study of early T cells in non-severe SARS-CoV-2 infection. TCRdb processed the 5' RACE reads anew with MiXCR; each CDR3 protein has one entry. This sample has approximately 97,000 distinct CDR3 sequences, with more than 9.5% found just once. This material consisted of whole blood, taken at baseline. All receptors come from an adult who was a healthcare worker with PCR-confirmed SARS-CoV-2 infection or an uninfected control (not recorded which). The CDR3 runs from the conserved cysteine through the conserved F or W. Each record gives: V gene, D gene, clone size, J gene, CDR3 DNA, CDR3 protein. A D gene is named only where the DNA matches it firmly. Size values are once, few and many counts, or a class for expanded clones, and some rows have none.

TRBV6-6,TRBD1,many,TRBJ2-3,TGTGCCAGCAGTTACCCTGGACAGGGGGCTGGAGATACGCAGTATTTT,CASSYPGQGAGDTQYF
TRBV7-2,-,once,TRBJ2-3,TGTGCCAGCAGCGTTGCCGACCCTCTTCGGGGGCAGTATTTT,CASSVADPLRGQYF
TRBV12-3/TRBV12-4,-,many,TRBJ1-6,TGTGCCAGCAGTTTCGGGGGTCATAATTCACCCCTCCACTTT,CASSFGGHNSPLHF
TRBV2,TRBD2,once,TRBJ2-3,TGTGCCAGTCTAACTAGCGCCAACTCATGGGATACGCAGTATTTT,CASLTSANSWDTQYF
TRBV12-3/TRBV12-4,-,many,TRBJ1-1,TGTGCCAGCAGTAAAGGGGTTACTGAAGCTTTCTTT,CASSKGVTEAFF
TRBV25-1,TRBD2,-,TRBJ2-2,TGTGCCAGCAGTGAATATCGACTAGCGGGAACCGGGGAGCTTTTTTTT,CASSEYRLAGTGELFF
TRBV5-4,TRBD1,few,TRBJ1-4,TGTGCCAGCAGCTTGCAGGGGGTAAATGAAAAACTGTTTTTT,CASSLQGVNEKLFF
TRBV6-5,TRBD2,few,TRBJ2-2,TGTGCCAGCAGAACAAGCGGGACCGCGAACACCGGGGAGCTGTTTTTT,CASRTSGTANTGELFF
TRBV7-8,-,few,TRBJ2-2,TGTGCCAGCAGCTTAGGGACGGTCGGGGAGCTGTTTTTT,CASSLGTVGELFF
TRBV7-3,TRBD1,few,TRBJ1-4,TGTGCCAGCAGCTCTGGACAGGGTTTGGGGAATGAAAAACTGTTTTTT,CASSSGQGLGNEKLFF
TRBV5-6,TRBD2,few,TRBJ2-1,TGTGCCAGCAGCCCACGACTAGCGGGAAGTTTTGATGAGCAGTTCTTC,CASSPRLAGSFDEQFF
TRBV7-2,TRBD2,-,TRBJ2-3,TGTGCCAGCAGCTTAAGGGGCAGGCTAGCGGGGGTCACAGATACGCAGTATTTT,CASSLRGRLAGVTDTQYF
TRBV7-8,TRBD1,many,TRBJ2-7,TGTGCCAGCAGCCAGTCGGCGGGACAGGGGGCCTACGAGCAGTACTTC,CASSQSAGQGAYEQYF
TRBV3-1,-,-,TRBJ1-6,TGTGCCAGCAGCCAGCAGGGCTTATATTCACCCCTCCACTTT,CASSQQGLYSPLHF
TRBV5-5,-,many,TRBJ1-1,TGTGCCAGCAGCTTGTTTGATACTGAAGCTTTCTTT,CASSLFDTEAFF
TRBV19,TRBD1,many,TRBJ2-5,TGTGCCAGTAGTACCTCAGGGGGATGGGAGACCCAGTACTTC,CASSTSGGWETQYF
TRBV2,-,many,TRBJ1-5,TGTGCCAGCAGTGAAGAATTAGGGGCAGGGAATCAGCCCCAGCATTTT,CASSEELGAGNQPQHF
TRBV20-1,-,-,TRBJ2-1,TGCAGTCGGGACTCCATAACCGGTCAGTTCTTC,CSRDSITGQFF
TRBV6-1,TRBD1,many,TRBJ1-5,TGTGCCAGCAGCATCATGTGGACAGGGAGCGTACGGCCCCAGCATTTT,CASSIMWTGSVRPQHF
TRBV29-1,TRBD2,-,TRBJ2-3,TGCAGCGTTGATGCGGGAGATCCAGATACGCAGTATTTT,CSVDAGDPDTQYF
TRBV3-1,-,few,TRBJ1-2,TGTGCCAGCAGCCAAGGCTGGGGGATTGGCTATGGCTACACCTTC,CASSQGWGIGYGYTF
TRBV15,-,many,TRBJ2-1,TGTGCCACCAGCAGAGGTAGCTACAATGAGCAGTTCTTC,CATSRGSYNEQFF
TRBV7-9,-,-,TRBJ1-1,TGTGCCAGCAGCATAGCAAAGAACACTGAAGCTTTCTTT,CASSIAKNTEAFF
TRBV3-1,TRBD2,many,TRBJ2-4,TGTGCCAGCAGCCAAGCGGGAGGGGTTGCCTTGCTAGCCAAAAACATTCAGTACTTC,CASSQAGGVALLAKNIQYF
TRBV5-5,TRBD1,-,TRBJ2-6,TGTGCCAGCAGCAGGGGACAGGGAATCTCCCCCTCTGGGGCCAACGTCCTGACTTTC,CASSRGQGISPSGANVLTF
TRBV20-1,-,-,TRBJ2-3,TGCAGTGCTAACGGGCAGGGAGACACAGATACGCAGTATTTT,CSANGQGDTDTQYF
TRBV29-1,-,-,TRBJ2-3,TGCAGCGTGCAGGACCCAGACGCTACGCAGTATTTT,CSVQDPDATQYF
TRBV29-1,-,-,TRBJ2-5,TGCAGCGCGGGTTTCCGAGACAGGTATCCCCAAGAGACCCAGTACTTC,CSAGFRDRYPQETQYF